This record covers a single TCR beta chain. This record belongs to a study of control samples from healthy donors and cancer patients. The repertoire was sequenced with immunoSEQ multiplex PCR; TCRdb's copy has only in-frame clones and lacks some. The table shows over 85,000 clones, with 85% to 95% occurring only once. This TCR was recovered from a woman aged 25 to 39 in good health. Sequencing was done on a sample of blood.

CDR3 sequence reads: CASMGGGDHEQYF. CDR3 DNA: TGTGCCAGCATGGGAGGGGGCGACCACGAGCAGTACTTC. This chain connects TRBV7-8 to TRBJ2-7; TRBD1 or TRBD2 may be the D gene (7 bases each). This CDR3 comprises 13 residues. Germline V gene data show CDR1 as SGHVS and CDR2 as FQNEAQ. V was clipped by 7 bases and J by 5 bases, with 15 bases between them.